This T cell receptor beta chain was sequenced during a study of blood T cell repertoires in COVID-19. About the research overall: Nucleic acid was either cDNA or gDNA, and it came from T cells, B-cell-depleted T cells, or PBMCs.

The study assigned cohorts using participant-reported clinical history. Source study methods: Using reference gene primer amplification, nucleated cell counts were estimated. Data came from immunoSEQ multiplex PCR; TCRdb stores just in-frame clones and leaves some out. The D gene and trimming were derived from the DNA, and the V and J assignments and clone size from that table. The data show hundreds of thousands of clones, 75% to 90% seen once. Germline V gene sequence: CDR1 SGHAT, CDR2 FQNNGV. The length of the CDR3 is 15 residues. V lost 1 base and J 5 bases, leaving 12 bases between the germline ends.

This TCR derives from a man younger than 35 who had recovered from COVID-19. The rearrangement links TRBV11-2 to TRBJ1-3, with TRBD1 as a possible D gene (6 bases). Sequences were obtained from PBMCs or T cells enriched from blood (not recorded which). The CDR3 reads CASSLGPGDRNTIYF. In DNA, the CDR3 is TGTGCCAGCAGCTTAGGGCCAGGGGATCGAAACACCATATATTTT.